A single sample is the source of the 27 T cell receptor beta chains below, sequenced in a study of shared clonotypes between healthy human individuals (dated by TCRdb to 2018 to 2021). Libraries were constructed by the immunoSEQ multiplex PCR assay. TCRdb stores this immuneACCESS table with in-frame sequences only. Part of the clones is absent; in the studies checked, under half of the shortfall reflects unresolved V genes, and no reason is known for the rest. For this sample the table gives hundreds of thousands of clones, of which about 74% were detected only once. Jointly, the top ten make up around a tenth of the sample. The sample taken for sequencing was memory CD4+ T cells sorted from blood. The label giving this sample's cell subset or site can be read as: CD45RA-negative fraction. Source of these receptors: a man younger than 45 in good health.

The chain employs TRBV7-2 and TRBJ2-7; 10 bases match TRBD1. The CDR3 contains 16 residues. Per the germline V gene, CDR1 is SGHTA and CDR2 is FQGNSA. With V trimmed by 0 bases and J by 5 bases, 7 bases remained unmatched. CDR3 nucleotides: TGTGCCAGCAGCTTAGCGTGGACAGGGGGTAAGAACGAGCAGTACTTC. Protein sequence: CASSLAWTGGKNEQYF.

The chain employs TRBV28 and TRBJ1-5; 7 nucleotides line up with TRBD1. V shed 5 bases and J 5 bases; nucleotides not matched to a gene: 9. This CDR3 has 15 amino acids. Germline lookup yields CDR1 MDHEN and CDR2 SYDVKM. CDR3 nucleotides: TGTGCCAGCAGTAACCTACAGGGGAATGATCAGCCCCAGCATTTT. Protein product: CASSNLQGNDQPQHF. Filled out from reference TRBV28 and TRBJ1-5, the complete variable domain reads DVKVTQSSRYLVKRTGEKVFLECVQDMDHENMFWYRQDPGLGLRLIYFSYDVKMKEKGDIPEGYSVSREKKERFSLILESASTNQTSMYLCASSNLQGNDQPQHFGDGTRLSIL.

This clone was observed once. A much larger clone differs by one base, so this may be a read error. The same CDR3 is also encoded by other DNA sequences in this sample. The genes are TRBV10-3 and TRBJ2-7; D might be TRBD1 (5 bases). Germline CDR1 reads ENHRY; CDR2 reads SYGVKD. The CDR3 extends over 12 amino acids. The CDR3 reads CATMTDTYEQYF. The DNA of the CDR3 is TGCGCCACCATGACAGATACCTACGAGCAGTACTTC.

As regards this clone: Additional DNA sequences in this sample encode the identical CDR3. This chain links TRBV19 with TRBJ1-3; the D is unclear. This CDR3 is built from 12 residues. Germline-derived CDR1 and CDR2 are LNHDA and SQIVND (reference sequence). V was clipped by 3 bases and J by 2 bases, with 2 bases between them. The CDR3 DNA reads as TGTGCCAGTAGTATTGCTGGAAACACCATATATTTT. Protein product: CASSIAGNTIYF.

The rearrangement uses TRBV19 and TRBJ2-2; D possibly corresponds to TRBD2 (6 bases). Germline V lookup: CDR1 LNHDA, CDR2 SQIVND (reference sequence). Trimming shortened V by 9 bases and J by 1 base, and 15 bases separated the two germline ends. The CDR3 is made up of 15 amino acids. The CDR3 protein is CASSSGTLNTGELFF. CDR3 DNA: TGTGCCAGCAGTTCCGGGACTTTGAACACCGGGGAGCTGTTTTTT.

V is TRBV6-1 and J is TRBJ2-2; D call uncertain. The CDR3 runs 14 residues. Germline CDR1 MNHNS, CDR2 SASEGT. V was cut by 6 bases and J by 1 base, with 9 bases left in between. Here the CDR3 reads CASRGSRNTGELFF. The CDR3, as DNA: TGTGCCAGCAGGGGGTCGAGGAACACCGGGGAGCTGTTTTTT.

The genes are TRBV15 and TRBJ1-1, with D tentatively TRBD1 (5 bases). This CDR3 has 13 residues. Germline CDR1 reads LNHNV; CDR2 reads YYDKDF (reference sequence). The V end was cut by 8 bases, the J end by 3 bases, with 13 bases between. CDR3 sequence (DNA): TGTGCCACCCAAGGCAGGGTGGACACTGAAGCTTTCTTT. It encodes CATQGRVDTEAFF.

This clone was found once. V and J are TRBV2 and TRBJ1-4; maybe TRBD1 (5 bases). V was clipped by 7 bases and J by 8 bases, with 20 bases between them. The germline CDR1 and CDR2 sequences are SNHLY and FYNNEI. The CDR3 is 15 amino acids. CDR3: CASKGVVRIGEKLFF. CDR3 nucleotide sequence: TGTGCCAGCAAAGGGGTGGTCAGGATCGGAGAAAAACTGTTTTTT.

V and J are TRBV5-4 and TRBJ2-1, with TRBD1 matching over 9 bases. V shed 9 bases and J 5 bases; nucleotides not matched to a gene: 12. The germline V gene has CDR1 SGHNT and CDR2 YYREEE (reference sequence). There are 15 residues in the CDR3. The CDR3 loop reads CATGTGQGTHNEQFF. CDR3 nucleotide sequence: TGTGCCACCGGAACGGGACAGGGCACCCACAATGAGCAGTTCTTC. Full variable domain (remainder filled in from reference TRBV5-4 and TRBJ2-1): ETGVTQSPTHLIKTRGQQVTLRCSSQSGHNTVSWYQQALGQGPQFIFQYYREEENGRGNFPPRFSGLQFPNYSSELNVNALELDDSALYLCATGTGQGTHNEQFFGPGTRLTVL.

This clone occurred a few times. The chain combines TRBV19 with TRBJ2-7, with 8 nucleotides matching TRBD1. Germline-derived CDR1 and CDR2 are LNHDA and SQIVND (reference sequence). The trim removed 5 bases at V and 0 bases at J, leaving 9 bases unmatched. The CDR3 is 16 residues long. The CDR3 coding sequence is TGTGCCAGTAGTGGATACAGGGGGTCAGCCTCCTACGAGCAGTACTTC. Amino acid sequence: CASSGYRGSASYEQYF.

The chain employs TRBV11-2 and TRBJ2-1, with no clear D. The germline CDR1 and CDR2 sequences are SGHAT and FQNNGV. The CDR3 covers 17 residues. Trimming took 0 bases from V and 5 from J, leaving 17 bases between them. The CDR3 is CASSLDNEAIGDNEQFF. The CDR3 DNA reads as TGTGCCAGCAGCTTAGATAACGAGGCAATTGGCGACAATGAGCAGTTCTTC.

The chain carries TRBV11-3 and TRBJ2-1, with 7 bases fitting TRBD2. The CDR3 is 16 residues long. Looked up from germline, CDR1 is SGHNT and CDR2 is YENEEA. The V and J ends lost 5 bases and 8 bases, in that order; junction bases with no gene match: 15. CDR3 protein: CASSLQTSTESHEQFF. DNA for the CDR3: TGTGCCAGCAGCCTACAGACTAGCACGGAGAGTCATGAGCAGTTCTTC.

This chain joins TRBV5-8 and TRBJ2-5; 9 bases match TRBD2. The junction had 4 bases not matched to a gene; V was cut back by 4 bases and J by 6 bases. CDR1 is SGHTS and CDR2 is YDEGEE in the germline V gene. This CDR3 is 13 amino acids long. CDR3 amino acids: CASSPRGGQTQYF. DNA for the CDR3: TGTGCCAGCAGCCCGCGGGGGGGACAGACCCAGTACTTC.

This sequence joins TRBV28 and TRBJ1-2; no firm D call. This CDR3 spans 15 amino acids. From germline, CDR1 is MDHEN and CDR2 SYDVKM. Trimming took 5 bases from V and 0 from J, leaving 13 bases between them. CDR3 sequence (DNA): TGTGCCAGCAGTGAGTTAAAGCGGACTAACTATGGCTACACCTTC. Residues: CASSELKRTNYGYTF.

The chain is built from TRBV15 and TRBJ2-3, with unresolved D. Germline loops: CDR1 LNHNV, CDR2 YYDKDF (reference sequence). The CDR3 spans 15 residues. Trimming left V 1 base short and J 1 base short, with 9 bases between. Written as DNA, the CDR3 is TGTGCCACCAGCAGAGGCGCACGGGGCACAGATACGCAGTATTTT. It codes for CATSRGARGTDTQYF. Based on the CDR3 plus reference TRBV15 and TRBJ2-3, the full variable domain is DAMVIQNPRYQVTQFGKPVTLSCSQTLNHNVMYWYQQKSSQAPKLLFHYYDKDFNNEADTPDNFQSRRPNTSFCFLDIRSPGLGDTAMYLCATSRGARGTDTQYFGPGTRLTVL.

The chain uses TRBV5-1 and TRBJ2-6, with D uncertain. V lost 4 bases, J lost 2 bases, and 10 bases lay in between. The CDR3 has 15 residues. Germline V gene data show CDR1 as SGHRS and CDR2 as YFSETQ. CDR3 sequence: CASSTDLPGANVLTF. The DNA for the CDR3 is TGCGCCAGCAGCACGGACCTTCCTGGGGCCAACGTCCTGACTTTC. Looking up the rest from reference TRBV5-1 and TRBJ2-6 gives the full variable domain: KAGVTQTPRYLIKTRGQQVTLSCSPISGHRSVSWYQQTPGQGLQFLFEYFSETQRNKGNFPGRFSGRQFSNSRSEMNVSTLELGDSALYLCASSTDLPGANVLTFGAGSRLTVL.

This chain connects TRBV6-1 to TRBJ2-5; the match to TRBD1 covers 7 bases. Germline trimming cut 2 bases from V and 5 bases from J; bases unmatched to any gene: 8. This CDR3 region has 15 residues. Germline assignment: CDR1 MNHNS and CDR2 SASEGT. The CDR3 spells CASSESRGRGETQYF. The CDR3 DNA reads TGTGCCAGCAGTGAAAGTAGGGGGCGCGGGGAGACCCAGTACTTC.

The rearrangement links TRBV4-3 to TRBJ2-3; either TRBD1 or TRBD2 may supply D (5 bases each). Trimming removed 1 base from V and 2 bases from J, with 16 bases in between. CDR1 and CDR2 (germline): LGHNA, YSLEER. This CDR3 region has 17 residues. CDR3 residues: CASSQGGSPEATDTQYF. The CDR3 bases are TGCGCCAGCAGCCAAGGGGGGTCCCCGGAGGCCACAGATACGCAGTATTTT.

V and J are TRBV2 and TRBJ1-4; TRBD1 matches at 7 bases. This CDR3 is built from 19 residues. Unmatched junction bases numbered 18, after V lost 5 bases and J lost 3 bases. Germline V lookup: CDR1 SNHLY, CDR2 FYNNEI. The CDR3 DNA sequence: TGTGCCAGCAGTTATAGGGGAGACAGGGCACGGAGATCTAATGAAAAACTGTTTTTT. As protein: CASSYRGDRARRSNEKLFF.

CDR3 sequence (DNA): TGTGCCAGCAGTGACCGCACTAGCACAGATACGCAGTATTTT. Translating gives CASSDRTSTDTQYF. This chain joins TRBV2 and TRBJ2-3; D is uncertain. Germline V gene data show CDR1 as SNHLY and CDR2 as FYNNEI. The CDR3 loop spans 14 amino acids. Trimming took off 3 bases at V and 0 bases at J, with 7 bases between the two ends.

In nucleotides, the CDR3 is TGTGCCAGCAGGGGGACAGGGGGCAAACTGGTGAATGGCTACACCTTC. Protein sequence: CASRGTGGKLVNGYTF. The chain links TRBV28 to TRBJ1-2; 12 bases are shared with TRBD1. V was clipped by 6 bases and J by 6 bases; unmatched bases: 11. Looked up from germline, CDR1 is MDHEN and CDR2 is SYDVKM. The CDR3 is 16 residues long.

DNA of the CDR3: TGTGCCAGCTCACCCCGAGGACAGGGTAGTAGTAATACGCAGTATTTT. It is translated as CASSPRGQGSSNTQYF. The chain links TRBV18 to TRBJ2-3; TRBD1 matches 8 bases. Unmatched junction bases numbered 12, after V lost 3 bases and J lost 7 bases. The germline V gene has CDR1 KGHSH and CDR2 LQKENI. The CDR3 extends over 16 amino acids.

This clone was seen only a few times. The rearrangement links TRBV19 to TRBJ2-1, with D maybe TRBD2 (5 bases). Germline CDR1 LNHDA, CDR2 SQIVND (reference sequence). This CDR3 comprises 14 residues. V was cut by 10 bases and J by 8 bases, with 21 bases left in between. The CDR3 bases are TGTGCCACACGAACCGAGGGCCTAAGCGATGAGCAGTTCTTC. Translated: CATRTEGLSDEQFF.

This chain joins TRBV5-1 and TRBJ2-1, with D perhaps matching TRBD2 (7 bases). From germline, CDR1 is SGHRS and CDR2 YFSETQ. Trimming took off 5 bases at V and 7 bases at J, with 10 bases between the two ends. CDR3 length: 12 amino acids. The CDR3 sequence: CASRGGPNEQFF. Written as DNA, the CDR3 is TGCGCCAGCAGGGGGGGGCCTAATGAGCAGTTCTTC. Supplemented by reference TRBV5-1 and TRBJ2-1, the full variable domain reads KAGVTQTPRYLIKTRGQQVTLSCSPISGHRSVSWYQQTPGQGLQFLFEYFSETQRNKGNFPGRFSGRQFSNSRSEMNVSTLELGDSALYLCASRGGPNEQFFGPGTRLTVL.

This sequence joins TRBV10-3 and TRBJ2-7; 14 bases map to TRBD2. Germline V lookup: CDR1 ENHRY, CDR2 SYGVKD. J was trimmed by 6 bases and V by 5 bases; bases with no gene match: 9. The CDR3 length is 16 residues. CDR3 loop: CAISKDGTSGRSEQYF. CDR3 sequence (DNA): TGTGCCATCAGTAAGGACGGGACTAGCGGGAGATCCGAGCAGTACTTC.

This clone showed up just a few times. The gene calls are TRBV28 and TRBJ1-4; D is unclear. This CDR3 comprises 15 residues. Trimming shortened V by 2 bases and J by 4 bases, and 11 bases separated the two germline ends. From germline, CDR1 is MDHEN and CDR2 SYDVKM. Here the CDR3 reads CASSLRPQLNEKLFF. CDR3 bases: TGTGCCAGCAGTTTACGGCCACAGCTTAATGAAAAACTGTTTTTT.

A few counts support this clone. The J gene is TRBJ1-1, the V gene TRBV7-2; weak D call: TRBD1 (5 bases). V lost 4 bases and J lost 4, with 13 bases in between. Germline V gene data show CDR1 as SGHTA and CDR2 as FQGNSA. The CDR3 runs to 14 residues. The CDR3 DNA reads as TGTGCCAGCAGCTGGACCGCCAGGGTCACTGAAGCTTTCTTT. It specifies CASSWTARVTEAFF.